This TCR beta chain was profiled in a study of T cells in Graves' hyperthyroidism and ophthalmopathy. General study results and limits: Among thyroid clonotypes expanded above 0.001, most also appeared in blood.

Amplified TCR beta CDR3 regions came from RNA transcripts. The HTBI primer set drove a first-round RT-PCR of the TCR CDR3. TCRdb reprocessed the multiplex PCR reads via MiXCR and lists one record per CDR3 protein. The repertoire holds around 280,000 distinct CDR3 sequences, with roughly 15% as singletons. The CDR3 sequence is 13 residues long. CDR1 is SEHNR, CDR2 FQNEAQ, per germline (reference sequence). V lost 1 base, J lost 8 bases, and 9 bases lay in between. Many counts were recorded for this clonotype. Its antigen remains unknown. This sequence originates from a woman in her thirties or forties with Graves' hyperthyroidism. The chain carries TRBV7-9 and TRBJ2-1; no clear D. Specimen: blood. Here the CDR3 reads CASSLDDQDEQFF. Written as DNA, the CDR3 is TGTGCCAGCAGCTTAGACGACCAGGATGAGCAGTTCTTC.